This T cell receptor beta chain was recorded in a study of radiation and T cells in renal cell carcinoma. Overall study: Nephrectomy followed 15 Gy stereotactic body radiation by 4 weeks.

The V and J ends lost 3 bases and 0 bases respectively, with 8 bases between them. This CDR3 comprises 15 residues. Germline V gene lookup returns CDR1 MNHEY and CDR2 SMNVEV (reference sequence). With regard to this clone: Its antigen is as yet unknown.

Time point in this sample: baseline pretreatment blood. Treatment noted: 15 Gy SBRT to primary tumor, nephrectomy 4 weeks later. After SBRT, blood was collected at 2 and 4 weeks, plus baseline. TCRdb's copy holds only in-frame clones and misses some; the assay was immunoSEQ multiplex PCR. The table shows around 140,000 clones, with 88% occurring only once. General study results and limits: Pretreatment tumor biopsies were lacking, so baseline clonotypes are unknown. In blood, top tumor clones expanded by 2 weeks, shrinking by 4.

The sequencing used blood, collected from a patient whose treatment included radiotherapy and nephrectomy. The V call is TRBV27, the J call TRBJ2-2; D is unresolved. The clonotype comes from a woman between 65 and 79 years old with renal cell carcinoma. CDR3 sequence reads: CASSLVFTNTGELFF. The CDR3 DNA sequence: TGTGCCAGCAGTTTGGTTTTTACGAACACCGGGGAGCTGTTTTTT.